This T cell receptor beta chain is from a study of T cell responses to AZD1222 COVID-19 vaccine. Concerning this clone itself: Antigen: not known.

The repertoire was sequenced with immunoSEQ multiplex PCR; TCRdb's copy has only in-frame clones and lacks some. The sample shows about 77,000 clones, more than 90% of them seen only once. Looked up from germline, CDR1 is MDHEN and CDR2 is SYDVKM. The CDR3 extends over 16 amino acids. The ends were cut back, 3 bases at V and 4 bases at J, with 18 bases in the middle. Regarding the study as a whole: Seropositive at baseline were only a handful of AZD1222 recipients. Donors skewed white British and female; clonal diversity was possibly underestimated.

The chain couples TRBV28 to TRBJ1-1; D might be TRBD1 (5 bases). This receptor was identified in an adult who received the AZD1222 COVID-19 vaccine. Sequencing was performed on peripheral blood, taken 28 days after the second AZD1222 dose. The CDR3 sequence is CASSFSPAGWLTEAFF. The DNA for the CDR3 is TGTGCCAGCAGTTTCTCCCCTGCAGGGTGGCTCACTGAAGCTTTCTTT.